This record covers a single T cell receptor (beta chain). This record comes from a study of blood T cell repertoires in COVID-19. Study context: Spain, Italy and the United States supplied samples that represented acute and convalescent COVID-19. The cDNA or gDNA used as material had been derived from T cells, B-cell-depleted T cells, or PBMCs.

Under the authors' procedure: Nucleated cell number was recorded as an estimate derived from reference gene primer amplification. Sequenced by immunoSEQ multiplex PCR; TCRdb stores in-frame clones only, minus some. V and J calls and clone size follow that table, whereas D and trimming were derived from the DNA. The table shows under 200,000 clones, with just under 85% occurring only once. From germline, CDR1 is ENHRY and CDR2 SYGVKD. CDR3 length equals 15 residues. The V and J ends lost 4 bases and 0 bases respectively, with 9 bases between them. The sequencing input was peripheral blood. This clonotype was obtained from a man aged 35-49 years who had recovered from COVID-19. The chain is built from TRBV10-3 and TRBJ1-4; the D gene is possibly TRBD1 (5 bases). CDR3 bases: TGTGCCATCAGTGCTACAGGCACAACTAATGAAAAACTGTTTTTT. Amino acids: CAISATGTTNEKLFF.